This T cell receptor (beta chain) came from a study of beta chain features in type 1 diabetes listed by TCRdb under 2018. For the wider study: Patients and healthy donors did not differ in mean age, gender distribution, total cell number or subset yield. Across all samples, around 100 million sorted cells were examined, and cell number per subset correlated strongly with RNA yield. Regulatory and stem cell-like memory subsets were isolated from only 8 patients and roughly eight healthy donors, whereas naive and central memory subsets came from all 28 donors. In the study, recently diagnosed type 1 diabetes patients and matched healthy donors were compared on the TCRB repertoires of their sorted circulating CD4+ T cell subsets.

Results and caveats for the whole study, not just this receptor: Because cDNA was sequenced instead of genomic DNA, activated cells with high expression could be over-represented, although the groups did not differ in activation or CD3 levels. Naive, central memory and regulatory TCRB repertoires appeared to be more similar among patients than among healthy donors. HLA sub-analyses involved small numbers of individuals, so any influence of HLA type on TCRB rearrangement remained unresolved. PCR may preferentially amplify shorter templates, but because patient and control samples were amplified and corrected together, any resulting skew would affect both groups equally. A moderate but significant shortening of TCRB CDR3 length was observed in type 1 diabetes patients in all four CD4+ subsets. At VDJ recombination sites, patients with type 1 diabetes made fewer insertions and deleted more nucleotides, a pattern implying thymic rearrangement abnormalities.

This clone was seen a few times. Its antigen remains undetermined. No qualities accompany the bases; no much larger clone lies one base away. The High Capacity cDNA Reverse Transcription Kit was used to reverse transcribe all of the isolated RNA, meaning that expressed TCRB transcripts were what got sequenced. Deep immunoSEQ sequencing was applied to naive, central memory and regulatory T cell samples, giving an average of roughly 3.5 million total reads per sample. Sorted cells were lysed in RLT buffer, and RNA was extracted using DNase-treated RNeasy Micro or Mini kits according to cell number. To prevent cross-contamination, every cell subset was processed on its own, while patient and healthy donor samples were processed together. The immunoSEQ multiplex PCR was used to amplify TCRB sequences from cDNA, yielding 87-bp fragments that span the CDR3 region. Sequencing of the amplicons was performed on the Illumina HiSeq platform. The study's processing was this. PCR bias was computationally corrected using synthetic template baselines, reads within Hamming distance 2 were collapsed, and singletons that could not be merged were discarded. Reads were aligned against IMGT so that V, D and J genes, CDR3 length and insertions or deletions at six rearrangement sites could be assigned. Clonotype counts were normalized to sorted cell number within each subset before computing true diversity and Gini coefficients with the tcR R package. Repertoire sharing was quantified using the overlap coefficient calculated on TCRB nucleotide sequences. As a proxy for the pre-selection repertoire, out-of-frame TCRB sequences from naive cells were analyzed. The immuneACCESS repertoire file appears here via TCRdb, limited to in-frame rearrangements. These files lack a portion of the clones; in checked studies, under half of the deficit traces to unresolved V genes, and the cause of the others is not known. The V and J calls and clone size are taken from that table; D and trimming were inferred from the DNA. This sample is represented by under 950,000 clones; 15% to 20% of them were singletons. The ten largest clones add up to roughly 0.025% of the sample.

From each donor, a single peripheral blood sample of about 110 mL on average was drawn into heparinised tubes. Naive, central memory, regulatory and stem cell-like memory CD4+ T cells were sorted on a BD FACSAria II using a panel including CD45RO, CCR7, CD25, CD127, CD95 and CD27. Purity was above 98% for every sorted population. PBMCs were isolated immediately by Lymphoprep density gradient centrifugation and stained directly without culture. Samples were stained and sorted in pairs, with one healthy donor and one patient per experiment, so that batch effects were minimized. Counted from cysteine to phenylalanine, this CDR3 has 12 amino acids. The kept DNA is CDR3 alone, 36 bases in frame from the first base. V loses 0 bases, J loses 8 bases, and the germline ends lie 8 bases apart. CDR1 and CDR2 were assigned from the germline V gene as SGHDT and YYEEEE.

Sequencing was performed on naive CD4+ T cells from blood. Taken with the paper, the label for cell subset or site translates to: true naive CD4+ T cells. This clonotype was sampled from a woman younger than 30 in good health. The chain couples TRBV5-6 to TRBJ1-2; a confident D gene designation cannot be given. The CDR3 protein: CASSLEGLGYTF. The nucleotide sequence is TGTGCCAGCAGCTTGGAAGGGTTAGGCTACACCTTC.